The 14 T cell receptor beta chains below all came from one sample that was sequenced in a study of blood T cell repertoires in COVID-19 (dated by TCRdb to 2020 to 2022). Libraries were made using the immunoSEQ multiplex PCR assay. Held by TCRdb, this immuneACCESS table contains in-frame sequences only and omits some clones. Under half of the omission traces to an unresolved V gene where checked; the cause of the rest is unknown. This sample gives 150,000 or so clones in total; 60% to 85% of them show up just once. Of the sample, 8.1% is held by the ten largest clones. Material for sequencing was peripheral blood. Source of these receptors: a woman in her fifties or sixties with COVID-19, enrolled during active disease.

The CDR3 protein is CAVPGTSGGTDTQYF. CDR3 bases: TGTGCCGTCCCCGGGACTAGCGGGGGCACAGATACGCAGTATTTT. The chain employs TRBV28 and TRBJ2-3; 13 bases agree with TRBD2. Germline CDR1 and CDR2: MDHEN and SYDVKM. The CDR3 is made up of 15 amino acids. The V and J ends lost 11 bases and 1 base, in that order; junction bases with no gene match: 6.

This clone was detected a few times. The J gene is TRBJ2-5, the V gene TRBV4-2; tentative D call: TRBD1 (7 bases). The V end was cut by 5 bases, the J end by 2 bases, with 21 bases between. The CDR3 is made up of 17 amino acids. Per germline, CDR1 LGHNA and CDR2 YNFKEQ. For the CDR3, the DNA is TGTGCCAGCAGCGGGCAGGGGGGCAGGGGGAATCAAGAGACCCAGTACTTC. Translation gives CASSGQGGRGNQETQYF.

This chain links TRBV6-5 with TRBJ1-2; a weak D match, TRBD1 (6 bases). Germline V gene sequence: CDR1 MNHEY, CDR2 SVGAGI. The CDR3 runs to 14 residues. Trimming stripped 6 bases from V and 6 bases from J, with 17 bases between. The CDR3 region is CASSFKGGVDGYTF. For the CDR3, the DNA is TGTGCCAGCAGCTTTAAAGGGGGTGTGGATGGCTACACCTTC.

This rearrangement joins TRBV6-5 to TRBJ1-2; possible D gene TRBD1, 5 bases. This CDR3 comprises 11 residues. From germline, CDR1 is MNHEY and CDR2 SVGAGI. Between the trimmed V and J ends, which lost 7 bases and 5 bases, there was a span of 8 bases. The CDR3 coding sequence is TGTGCCAGCACCCAGGGATATGGCTACACCTTC. It yields the protein CASTQGYGYTF.

The CDR3 DNA follows: TGTGCCAGTAGTCCGCCCGATAGAGGACGGGGTACGCAGTATTTT. It translates to CASSPPDRGRGTQYF. The chain joins TRBV19 to TRBJ2-3; tentative D call: TRBD2 (5 bases). Deletions cut 5 bases from V and 8 bases from J, with 20 bases between. Per germline, CDR1 LNHDA and CDR2 SQIVND (reference sequence). The length of the CDR3 is 15 residues.

For this clone: A read error may produce the germline difference seen at one junction end. The rearrangement links TRBV6-6 to TRBJ1-2; the D gene is possibly TRBD1 (5 bases). Germline assignment: CDR1 MNHNY and CDR2 SVGAGI (reference sequence). The CDR3 runs 13 residues. For the CDR3, the DNA is TGTGCCAGCAGTTACGGAGGGACTTATGACTACACCTTC. This encodes CASSYGGTYDYTF.

The chain uses TRBV7-2 and TRBJ2-1; 9 bases map to TRBD2. The CDR3 has 13 amino acids. The trim removed 8 bases at V and 5 bases at J, leaving 4 bases unmatched. In germline, CDR1 is SGHTA, CDR2 FQGNSA. The CDR3 is CASDLAGNNEQFF. The CDR3 coding sequence is TGTGCCAGCGACCTAGCGGGAAACAATGAGCAGTTCTTC.

This chain uses TRBV2 with TRBJ2-1; D possibly corresponds to TRBD2 (5 bases). Germline CDR1 reads SNHLY; CDR2 reads FYNNEI. The CDR3 is 14 residues long. Deletions cut 8 bases from V and 0 bases from J, with 11 bases between. Here the CDR3 reads CASGVGSSYNEQFF. CDR3 nucleotide sequence: TGTGCCAGCGGTGTGGGGAGCTCCTACAATGAGCAGTTCTTC.

J is TRBJ1-1 and V is TRBV28; TRBD1 matches at 12 bases. Trimming took 5 bases from V and 11 from J; bases not matched to a gene: 6. CDR1 is MDHEN and CDR2 is SYDVKM in the germline V gene. The CDR3 extends over 13 amino acids. The CDR3 DNA sequence: TGTGCCAGCAGTCCCGGGACAGGGGGCGTCGCTTTCTTT. Amino acids: CASSPGTGGVAFF.

The J gene is TRBJ2-7, the V gene TRBV28; 7 nucleotides line up with TRBD2. The trim removed 2 bases at V and 2 bases at J, leaving 3 bases unmatched. This CDR3 is 14 amino acids long. In germline, CDR1 is MDHEN, CDR2 SYDVKM. DNA for the CDR3: TGTGCCAGCAGTTTAGCGGGAGCGGCCTACGAGCAGTACTTC. This encodes CASSLAGAAYEQYF.

This clone was recorded a few times. This sequence joins TRBV6-5 and TRBJ1-2, with 8 bases identical to TRBD1. CDR3 size: 15 residues. Trimming cost V 9 bases and J 3 bases; bases outside gene matches: 12. The germline V gene encodes CDR1 MNHEY and CDR2 SVGAGI. CDR3 nucleotide sequence: TGTGCCAGTAGAGCCGGGACAGGCCTATACTATGGCTACACCTTC. Its translation is CASRAGTGLYYGYTF.

The chain combines TRBV4-3 with TRBJ1-1; 11 bases map to TRBD1. The CDR3 has 14 amino acids. Per the germline V gene, CDR1 is LGHNA and CDR2 is YSLEER. Unmatched junction bases numbered 5, after V lost 4 bases and J lost 7 bases. The CDR3 protein is CASSPRTGGSEAFF. CDR3 nucleotides: TGCGCCAGCAGCCCCAGGACAGGGGGCAGTGAAGCTTTCTTT.

The table lists this clone with a count of one. CDR3 sequence (DNA): TGTGCCAGCACCCACCTCAGGGGGCTTAAGAATGAGCAGTTCTTC. It codes for CASTHLRGLKNEQFF. This rearrangement joins TRBV6-5 to TRBJ2-1, with TRBD1 identical over 8 bases. The CDR3 has 15 amino acids. The germline V gene has CDR1 MNHEY and CDR2 SVGAGI. V shed 7 bases, J shed 7 bases, and the junction held 12 bases outside the gene matches.

This clone appeared a few times. V is TRBV7-8 and J is TRBJ1-1; no clear D gene. The CDR3 has 12 residues. The germline gives CDR1 SGHVS, CDR2 FQNEAQ. The V end lost 5 bases, the J end lost 10 bases, and 14 bases lay between the germline ends. In DNA form, the CDR3 reads TGTGCCAGCAGCCCCCGGTCCACTTCAGCTTTCTTT. Residues: CASSPRSTSAFF. Variable domain in full (rest from reference TRBV7-8 and TRBJ1-1): GAGVSQSPRYKVAKRGQDVALRCDPISGHVSLFWYQQALGQGPEFLTYFQNEAQLDKSGLPSDRFFAERPEGSVSTLKIQRTQQEDSAVYLCASSPRSTSAFFGQGTRLTVV.